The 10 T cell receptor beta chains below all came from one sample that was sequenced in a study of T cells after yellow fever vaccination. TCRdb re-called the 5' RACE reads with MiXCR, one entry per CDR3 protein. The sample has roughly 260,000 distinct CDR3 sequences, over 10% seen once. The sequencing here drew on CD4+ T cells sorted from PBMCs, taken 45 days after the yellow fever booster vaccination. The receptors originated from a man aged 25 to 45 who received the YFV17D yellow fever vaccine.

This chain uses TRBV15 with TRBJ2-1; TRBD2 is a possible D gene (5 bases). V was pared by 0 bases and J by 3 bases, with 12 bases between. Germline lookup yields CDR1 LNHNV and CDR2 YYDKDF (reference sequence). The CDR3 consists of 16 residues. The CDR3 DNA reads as TGTGCCACCAGCAGAGACGGGGTGGCGATCTACAATGAGCAGTTCTTC. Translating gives CATSRDGVAIYNEQFF.

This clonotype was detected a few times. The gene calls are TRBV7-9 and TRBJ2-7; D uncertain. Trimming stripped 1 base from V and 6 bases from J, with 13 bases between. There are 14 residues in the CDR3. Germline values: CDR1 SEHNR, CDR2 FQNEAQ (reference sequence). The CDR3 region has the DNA TGTGCCAGCAGCTTAGGGGTACCGACTTCCGAGCAGTACTTC. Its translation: CASSLGVPTSEQYF.

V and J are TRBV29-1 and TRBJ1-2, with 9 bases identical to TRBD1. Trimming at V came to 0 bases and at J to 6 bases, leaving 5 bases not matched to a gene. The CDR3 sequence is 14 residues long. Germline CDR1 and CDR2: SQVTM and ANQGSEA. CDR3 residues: CSVEDGTGPHGYTF. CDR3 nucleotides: TGCAGCGTTGAAGATGGGACAGGGCCTCATGGCTACACCTTC.

In DNA form, the CDR3 reads TGTGCCAGCAGTTCGTGGGACCTGAGGGAGCAGTACTTC. Translation: CASSSWDLREQYF. The chain employs TRBV12-3 or TRBV12-4 and TRBJ2-7, with D perhaps being TRBD1 or TRBD2 (5 bases each). V shed 4 bases and J shed 7 bases, with 14 bases lying between them. The CDR3 is 13 amino acids.

The CDR3: CASSLAPGGGTEAFF. DNA for the CDR3: TGTGCCAGCAGTCTTGCCCCAGGGGGAGGAACTGAAGCTTTCTTT. The V gene is TRBV14, the J gene TRBJ1-1; 7 nucleotides match TRBD1. CDR1 SGHDN and CDR2 FVKESK come from the germline V gene. The CDR3 runs 15 residues. Losses at the gene ends were 6 bases for V and 5 bases for J; bases not matched to a gene: 12.

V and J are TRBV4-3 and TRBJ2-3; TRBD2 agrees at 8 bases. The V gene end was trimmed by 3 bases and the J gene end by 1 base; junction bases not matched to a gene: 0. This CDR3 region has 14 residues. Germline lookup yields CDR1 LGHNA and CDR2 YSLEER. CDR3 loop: CASSHSGGTDTQYF. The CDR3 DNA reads TGCGCCAGCAGCCATAGCGGGGGCACAGATACGCAGTATTTT.

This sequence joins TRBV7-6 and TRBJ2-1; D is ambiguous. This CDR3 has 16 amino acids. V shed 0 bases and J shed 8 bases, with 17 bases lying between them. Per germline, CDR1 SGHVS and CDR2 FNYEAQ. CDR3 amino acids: CASSLASGDMIHEQFF. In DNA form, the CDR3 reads TGTGCCAGCAGCTTAGCTTCCGGAGACATGATTCATGAGCAGTTCTTC.

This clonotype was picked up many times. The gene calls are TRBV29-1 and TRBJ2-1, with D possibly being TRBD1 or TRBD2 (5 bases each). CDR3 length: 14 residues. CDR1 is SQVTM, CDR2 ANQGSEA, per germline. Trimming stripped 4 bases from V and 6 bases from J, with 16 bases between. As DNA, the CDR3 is TGCAGCGTTGTGATGGGGGAAGGTGGCAATGAGCAGTTCTTC. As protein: CSVVMGEGGNEQFF.

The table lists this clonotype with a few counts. CDR3 residues: CASSSPVRAEGQYF. As DNA, the CDR3 is TGTGCCAGCAGTAGCCCCGTAAGAGCTGAAGGGCAGTACTTC. The chain links TRBV2 to TRBJ2-7; D remains ambiguous. This CDR3 contains 14 residues. Trimming pared 5 bases from V and 9 bases from J, leaving 20 bases between. CDR1 and CDR2 (germline): SNHLY, FYNNEI.

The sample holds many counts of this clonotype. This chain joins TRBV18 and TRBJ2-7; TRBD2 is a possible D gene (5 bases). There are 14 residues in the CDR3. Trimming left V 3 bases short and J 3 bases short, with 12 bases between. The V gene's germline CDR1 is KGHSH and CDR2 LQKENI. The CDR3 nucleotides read TGTGCCAGCTCACCGGAGGCAGTTTTCTACGAGCAGTACTTC. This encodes CASSPEAVFYEQYF.